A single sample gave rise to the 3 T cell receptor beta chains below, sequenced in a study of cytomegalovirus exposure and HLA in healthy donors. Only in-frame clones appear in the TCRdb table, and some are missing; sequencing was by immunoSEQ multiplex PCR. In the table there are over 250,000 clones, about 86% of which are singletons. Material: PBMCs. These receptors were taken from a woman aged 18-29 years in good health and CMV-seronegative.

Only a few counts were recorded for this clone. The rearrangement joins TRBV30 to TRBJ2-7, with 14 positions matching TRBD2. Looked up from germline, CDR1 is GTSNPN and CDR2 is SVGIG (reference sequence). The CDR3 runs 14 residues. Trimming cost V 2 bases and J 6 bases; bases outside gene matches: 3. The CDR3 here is CAWSPGLAGVEQYF. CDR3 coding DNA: TGTGCCTGGAGTCCGGGACTAGCGGGAGTCGAGCAGTACTTC.

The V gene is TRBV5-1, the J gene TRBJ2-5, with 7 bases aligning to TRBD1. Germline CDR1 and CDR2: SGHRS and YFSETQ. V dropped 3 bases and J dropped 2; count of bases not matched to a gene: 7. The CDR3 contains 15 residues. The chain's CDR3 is CASSWGQRMQETQYF. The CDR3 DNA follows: TGCGCCAGCAGCTGGGGACAGAGGATGCAAGAGACCCAGTACTTC.

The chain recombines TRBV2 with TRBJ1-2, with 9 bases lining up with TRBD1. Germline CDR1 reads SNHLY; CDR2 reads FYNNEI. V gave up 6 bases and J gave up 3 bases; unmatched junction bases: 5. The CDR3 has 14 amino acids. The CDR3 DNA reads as TGTGCCAGCAGCCAAGGGGACAGGGACTATGGCTACACCTTC. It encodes CASSQGDRDYGYTF.